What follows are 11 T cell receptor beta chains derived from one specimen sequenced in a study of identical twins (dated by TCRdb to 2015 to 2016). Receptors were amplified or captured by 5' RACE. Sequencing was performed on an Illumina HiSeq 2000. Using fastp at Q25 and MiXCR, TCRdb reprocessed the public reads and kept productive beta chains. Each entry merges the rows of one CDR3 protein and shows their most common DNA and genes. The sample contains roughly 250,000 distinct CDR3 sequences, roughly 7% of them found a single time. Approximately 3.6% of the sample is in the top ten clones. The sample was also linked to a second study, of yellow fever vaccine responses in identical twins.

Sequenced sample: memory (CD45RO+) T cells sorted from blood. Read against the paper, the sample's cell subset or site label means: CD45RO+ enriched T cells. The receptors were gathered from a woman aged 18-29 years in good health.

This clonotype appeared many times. The CDR3 region is CASSARWNTGELFF. CDR3 sequence (DNA): TGTGCCAGCAGCGCGAGGTGGAACACCGGGGAGCTGTTTTTT. The chain uses TRBV6-1 and TRBJ2-2, with D unclear. This CDR3 is 14 amino acids long. Trimming cost V 6 bases and J 1 base, with 9 bases left between them. Germline values: CDR1 MNHNS, CDR2 SASEGT.

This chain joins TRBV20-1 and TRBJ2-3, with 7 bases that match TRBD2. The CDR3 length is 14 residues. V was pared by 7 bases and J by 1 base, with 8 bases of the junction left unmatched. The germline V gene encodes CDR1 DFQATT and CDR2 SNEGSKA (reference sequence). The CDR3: CSVQWLAGTDTQYF. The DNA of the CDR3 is TGCAGTGTGCAGTGGCTAGCGGGCACAGATACGCAGTATTTT.

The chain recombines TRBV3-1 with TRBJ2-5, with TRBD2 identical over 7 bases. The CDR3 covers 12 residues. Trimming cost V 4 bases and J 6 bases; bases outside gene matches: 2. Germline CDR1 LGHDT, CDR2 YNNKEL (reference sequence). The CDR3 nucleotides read TGTGCCAGCAGCCGCGGGGGAAAGACCCAGTACTTC. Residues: CASSRGGKTQYF.

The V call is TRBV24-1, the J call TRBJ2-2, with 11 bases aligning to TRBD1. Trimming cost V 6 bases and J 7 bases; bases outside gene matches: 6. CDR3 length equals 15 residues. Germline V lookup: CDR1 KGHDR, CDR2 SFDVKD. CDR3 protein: CATSSLGTGGGELFF. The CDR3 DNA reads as TGTGCCACCAGTTCGCTCGGGACAGGGGGCGGGGAGCTGTTTTTT.

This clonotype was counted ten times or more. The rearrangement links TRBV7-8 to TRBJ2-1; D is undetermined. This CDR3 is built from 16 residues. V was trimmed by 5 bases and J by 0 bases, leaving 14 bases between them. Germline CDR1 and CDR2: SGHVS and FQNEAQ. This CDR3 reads CASSPSSGSSYNEQFF. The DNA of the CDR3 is TGTGCCAGCAGCCCCTCGAGTGGTAGCTCCTACAATGAGCAGTTCTTC.

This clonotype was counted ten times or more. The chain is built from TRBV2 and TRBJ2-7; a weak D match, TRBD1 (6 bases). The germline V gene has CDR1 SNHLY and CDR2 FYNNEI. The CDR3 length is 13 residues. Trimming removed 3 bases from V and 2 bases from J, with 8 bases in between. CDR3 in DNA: TGTGCCAGCAGTGACTGGACAGCCTACGAGCAGTACTTC. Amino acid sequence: CASSDWTAYEQYF.

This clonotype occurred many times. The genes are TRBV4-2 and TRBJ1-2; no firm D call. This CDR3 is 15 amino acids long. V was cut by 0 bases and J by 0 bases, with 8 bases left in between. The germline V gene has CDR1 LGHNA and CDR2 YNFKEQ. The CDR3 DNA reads TGTGCCAGCAGCCAAGATGAACAGTCTAACTATGGCTACACCTTC. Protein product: CASSQDEQSNYGYTF.

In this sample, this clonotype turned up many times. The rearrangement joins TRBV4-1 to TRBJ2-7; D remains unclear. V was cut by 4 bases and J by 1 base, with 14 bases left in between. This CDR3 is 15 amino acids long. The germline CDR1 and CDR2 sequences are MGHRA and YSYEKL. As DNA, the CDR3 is TGCGCCAGCAGCCCAAACCCCCCTCCTTCCTACGAGCAGTACGTC. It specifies CASSPNPPPSYEQYV.

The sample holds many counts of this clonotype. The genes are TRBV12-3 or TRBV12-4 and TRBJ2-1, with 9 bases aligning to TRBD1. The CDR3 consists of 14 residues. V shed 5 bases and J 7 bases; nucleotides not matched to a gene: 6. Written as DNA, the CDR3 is TGTGCCAGCAGTCTGACAGGGGGGTGGAATGAGCAGTTCTTC. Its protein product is CASSLTGGWNEQFF.

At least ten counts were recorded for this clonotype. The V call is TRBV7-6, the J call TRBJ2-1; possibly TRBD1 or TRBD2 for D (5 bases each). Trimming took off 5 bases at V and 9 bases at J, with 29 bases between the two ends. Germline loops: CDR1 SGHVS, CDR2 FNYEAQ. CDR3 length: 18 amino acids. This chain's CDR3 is CASSPFFPTGLVIPEQFF. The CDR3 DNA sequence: TGTGCCAGCAGCCCTTTTTTTCCCACGGGGCTAGTAATCCCTGAGCAGTTCTTC.

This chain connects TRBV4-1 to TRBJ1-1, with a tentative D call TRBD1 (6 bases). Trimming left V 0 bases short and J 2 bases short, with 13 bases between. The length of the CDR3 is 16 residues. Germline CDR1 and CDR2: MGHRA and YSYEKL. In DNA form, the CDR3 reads TGCGCCAGCAGCCAAGATCCGGGGGGGCGTAACACTGAAGCTTTCTTT. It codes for CASSQDPGGRNTEAFF.